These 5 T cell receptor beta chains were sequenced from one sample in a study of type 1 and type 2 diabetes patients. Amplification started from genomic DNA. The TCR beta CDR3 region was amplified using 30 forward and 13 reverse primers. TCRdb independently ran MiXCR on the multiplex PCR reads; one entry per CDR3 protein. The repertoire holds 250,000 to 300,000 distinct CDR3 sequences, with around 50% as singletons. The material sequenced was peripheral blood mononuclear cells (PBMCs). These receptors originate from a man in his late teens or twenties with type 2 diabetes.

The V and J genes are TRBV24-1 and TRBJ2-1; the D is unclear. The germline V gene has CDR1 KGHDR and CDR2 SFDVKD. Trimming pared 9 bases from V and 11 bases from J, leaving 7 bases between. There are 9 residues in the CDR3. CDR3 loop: CATPLQQFF. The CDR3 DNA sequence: TGTGCCACCCCATTGCAGCAGTTCTTC.

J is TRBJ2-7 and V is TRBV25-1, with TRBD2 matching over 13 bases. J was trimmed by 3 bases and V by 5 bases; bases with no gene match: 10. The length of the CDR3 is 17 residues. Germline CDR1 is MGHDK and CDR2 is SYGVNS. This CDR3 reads CASSTAPGLAGYYEQYF. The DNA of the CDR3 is TGTGCCAGCAGTACCGCACCGGGACTAGCGGGATACTACGAGCAGTACTTC.

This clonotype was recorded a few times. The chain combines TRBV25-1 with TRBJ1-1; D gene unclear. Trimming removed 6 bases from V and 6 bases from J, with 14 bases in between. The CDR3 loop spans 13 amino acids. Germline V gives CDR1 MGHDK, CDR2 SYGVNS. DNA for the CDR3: TGTGCCAGCAGGACACTCGACGGCGCTGAAGCTTTCTTT. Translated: CASRTLDGAEAFF.

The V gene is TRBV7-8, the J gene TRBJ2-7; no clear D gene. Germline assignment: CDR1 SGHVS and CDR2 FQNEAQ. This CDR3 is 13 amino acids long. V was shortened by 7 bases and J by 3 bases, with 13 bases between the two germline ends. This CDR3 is CASTTTPYYEQYF. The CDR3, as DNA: TGTGCCAGCACAACTACTCCATACTACGAGCAGTACTTC.

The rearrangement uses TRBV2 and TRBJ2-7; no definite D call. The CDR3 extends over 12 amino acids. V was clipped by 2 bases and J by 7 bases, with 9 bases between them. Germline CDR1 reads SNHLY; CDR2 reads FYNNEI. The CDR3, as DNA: TGTGCCAGCAGTGAAATGGCGGTTGAGCAGTACTTC. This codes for CASSEMAVEQYF.